This T cell receptor beta chain was identified during a study of T cells in Graves' hyperthyroidism and ophthalmopathy (dated by TCRdb to between 2017 and 2020). Broadly, across the study: Peripheral blood samples were taken at initial diagnosis, before any treatment was given. The roughly 100 discovery patients were divided at random into training and test sets in a 7:3 ratio. TCR Vbeta CDR3 sequencing of approximately 140 peripheral blood samples (roughly 43 ophthalmopathy, about 75 hyperthyroidism and roughly 17 progressor patients) is reported in the paper. A discovery cohort of fewer than 110 patients, 43 with Graves' ophthalmopathy and about 58 with stable Graves' hyperthyroidism, was used to find distinguishing TCR V-J signatures. After sampling, hyperthyroidism patients received methimazole starting at 30 mg daily, and ophthalmopathy patients received high-dose intravenous methylprednisolone. Prospective prediction of ophthalmopathy was tested in an independent validation cohort of fewer than 20 hyperthyroidism patients and 17 patients who later progressed to ophthalmopathy. The study also compared thyroid tissue and blood T-cell repertoires from more than five Graves' hyperthyroidism patients. On the study overall, not on this receptor specifically: A model built on a 13 V-J signature distinguished ophthalmopathy from stable hyperthyroidism, reaching roughly 88% sensitivity and about 81% specificity in cross-validation and 80%/75% in testing. Blood samples also contained most of the expanded thyroid clonotypes (frequency above 0.001), which suggests that blood repertoires may reflect thyroid immune responses. During validation, the model predicted progression to ophthalmopathy a median of around 7 months ahead of onset, with approximately 70% sensitivity and 72.22% specificity. Sample size was not statistically predetermined, and investigators were not blinded to group allocation.

The germline V gene (reference sequence) yields SEHNR for CDR1 and FQNEAQ for CDR2. The cysteine opens and the phenylalanine closes a CDR3 of 15 amino acids. Of the read, only the CDR3 DNA is kept; its 45 bases are in frame from base 1. Relative to germline, V is 5 bases shorter and J is 5 bases shorter, with 18 bases between their ends. Note on this clonotype: Its antigen remains unidentified. No qualities accompany the bases; no much larger clone lies one base away.

The TCR beta CDR3 regions were amplified from the RNA transcripts. The TCR CDR3 was subjected to a first round of RT-PCR using the HTBI primer set and the Qiagen OneStep RT-PCR kit. Libraries were constructed in a second round of multiplex PCR, after which size selection and purification were performed. Sequencing of the libraries was done on an Illumina HiSeq2000 using paired-end 100 bp reads. Turning to the authors' computational methods: Raw data were processed with SOAPnuke, discarding reads with adapters, uncalled bases, mean Phred below 15, or no exact constant-primer or identifier match. COPE v1.2.5 was used to merge the high-quality paired reads, and each unique nucleotide sequence was defined as a clonotype. MiTCR v1.1 was used to align clonotypes to the IMGT TRBV, TRBD and TRBJ reference segments. Analysis was restricted to V-J combinations with a frequency above 0.0001, which covered about 99% of repertoires. The TCS score was defined as F50 (clonal expansion) divided by E x V (chaos), with BLOSUM62-based TCRdist calculated between CDR3 peptides within each V-J. Welch's t-statistics and random forest reduced just over 500 V-J features to 13, which were used in a naive Bayes classifier (R e1071). The similarity between thyroid and blood repertoires was quantified using the Morisita-Horn index. TCRdb reprocessed the public reads (quality trimming at Q25 with fastp, clone calling with MiXCR) and kept in-frame beta chains. Entries that share a CDR3 protein sequence are merged under the most common genes and DNA. V and J calls and clone size were set by TCRdb, not the authors. This sample holds tens of thousands of distinct CDR3 sequences; about 50% were observed only once. Of the sample, roughly 12% falls within the top ten clones.

Ophthalmopathy patients had moderately to severely active disease, with a Clinical Activity Score of 3 or more, a NOSPECS grade of 4 or more, and a disease duration of less than 3 months. Patients with uncontrolled infections, other autoimmune diseases, pregnancy or lactation were excluded. Diagnoses were established on the basis of clinical symptoms, serum thyroxine and TRAb, thyroid ultrasound, and orbital computed tomography. Ficoll-Paque density gradient centrifugation was used to isolate PBMCs from approximately 10 ml of fresh peripheral blood. Trizol reagent was used to extract total RNA, and RNA quality was then checked on an Agilent 2100 Bioanalyzer.

Sample: blood. The origin of this receptor is a woman aged 25 to 45 with Graves' ophthalmopathy. This chain joins TRBV7-9 to TRBJ2-5; the D gene is possibly TRBD2, with 6 bases matching. CDR3 reads: CASSLGRAGSETQYF. At the DNA level, the sequence is TGTGCCAGCAGCCTGGGACGTGCGGGGTCCGAGACCCAGTACTTC.